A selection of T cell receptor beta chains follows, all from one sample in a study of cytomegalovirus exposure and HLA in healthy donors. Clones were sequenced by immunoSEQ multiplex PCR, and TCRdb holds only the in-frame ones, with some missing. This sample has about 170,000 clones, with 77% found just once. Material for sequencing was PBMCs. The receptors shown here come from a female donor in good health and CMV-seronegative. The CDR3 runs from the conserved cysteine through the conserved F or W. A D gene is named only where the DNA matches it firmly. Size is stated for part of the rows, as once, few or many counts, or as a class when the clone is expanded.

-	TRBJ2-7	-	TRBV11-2	CASSLDRFEQYF	TGTGCCAGCAGTCTGGACAGATTTGAGCAGTACTTC
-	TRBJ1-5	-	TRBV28	CASSFLRTGLNQPQHF	TGTGCCAGCAGTTTCCTTCGAACAGGGTTGAATCAGCCCCAGCATTTT
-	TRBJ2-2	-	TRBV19	CASSMGAAPTGELFF	TGTGCCAGTAGTATGGGAGCGGCCCCCACCGGGGAGCTGTTTTTT
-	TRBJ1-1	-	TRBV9	CASSGTEGGTEAFF	TGTGCCAGCAGCGGGACCGAGGGGGGGACTGAAGCTTTCTTT
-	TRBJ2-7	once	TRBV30	CAWKLVGSSYEQYF	TGTGCCTGGAAGCTTGTGGGGAGCTCCTACGAGCAGTACTTC
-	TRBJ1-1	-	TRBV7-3	CASSPRGGRWTEAFF	TGTGCCAGCAGCCCCCGGGGGGGGCGATGGACTGAAGCTTTCTTT
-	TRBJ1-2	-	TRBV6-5	CASSWGGTGNGYTF	TGTGCCAGCAGTTGGGGGGGAACAGGGAATGGCTACACCTTC
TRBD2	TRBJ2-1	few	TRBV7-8	CASSLGSSGRVEREQFF	TGTGCCAGCAGCTTAGGCTCTAGCGGGAGGGTTGAGCGTGAGCAGTTCTTC
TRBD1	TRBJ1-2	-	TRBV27	CASSLAGTGANYGYTF	TGTGCCAGCAGTTTAGCCGGGACAGGGGCTAACTATGGCTACACCTTC
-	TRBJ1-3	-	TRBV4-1	CASSQVRLSGNTIYF	TGCGCCAGCAGTCAGGTCCGTCTCTCTGGAAACACCATATATTTT
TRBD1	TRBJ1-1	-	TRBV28	CATMDRPMNTEAFF	TGTGCCACCATGGACAGGCCCATGAACACTGAAGCTTTCTTT
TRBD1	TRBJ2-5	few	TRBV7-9	CASSLRTGHQETQYF	TGTGCCAGCAGCCTCCGGACAGGCCACCAAGAGACCCAGTACTTC
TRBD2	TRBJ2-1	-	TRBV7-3	CASSEIAGGRNEQFF	TGTGCCAGCAGCGAGATAGCGGGGGGGAGGAATGAGCAGTTCTTC
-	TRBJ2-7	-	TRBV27	CASSPVGGYEQYF	TGTGCCAGCAGTCCCGTCGGGGGCTACGAGCAGTACTTC
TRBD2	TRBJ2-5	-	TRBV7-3	CASSPTGLAGGLQETQYF	TGTGCCAGCAGCCCAACGGGACTAGCGGGAGGACTCCAAGAGACCCAGTACTTC
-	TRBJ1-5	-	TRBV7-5	CVRSFLLRDSNSNQPQHF	TGTGTCAGAAGCTTTCTGCTTCGGGACAGTAATAGCAATCAGCCCCAGCATTTT
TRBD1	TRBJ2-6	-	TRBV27	CASSFFGTGQSGANVLTF	TGTGCCAGCAGTTTTTTCGGGACAGGGCAATCTGGGGCCAACGTCCTGACTTTC
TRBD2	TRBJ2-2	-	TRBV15	CATSRDYGLAGGVGELFF	TGTGCCACCAGCAGAGATTATGGGCTAGCGGGGGGGGTCGGGGAGCTGTTTTTT
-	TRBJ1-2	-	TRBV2	CASSEDQGGDGYTF	TGTGCCAGCAGTGAAGACCAGGGCGGGGATGGCTACACCTTC
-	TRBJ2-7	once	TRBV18	CASSGTPASYEQYF	TGTGCCAGTTCCGGGACTCCCGCCTCCTACGAGCAGTACTTC
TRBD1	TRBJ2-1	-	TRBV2	CASSSGTGRFF	TGTGCCAGCAGCTCCGGGACAGGGAGGTTCTTC
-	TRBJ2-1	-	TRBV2	CASSDLLKSSYNEQFF	TGTGCCAGCAGTGATCTCCTCAAGAGCTCCTACAATGAGCAGTTCTTC
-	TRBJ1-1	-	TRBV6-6	CASSYLSGSTEAFF	TGTGCCAGCAGTTACCTCTCGGGGAGCACTGAAGCTTTCTTT
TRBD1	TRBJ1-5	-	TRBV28	CATVLNSGTGNQPQHF	TGTGCCACCGTCCTTAACTCGGGGACAGGGAATCAGCCCCAGCATTTT
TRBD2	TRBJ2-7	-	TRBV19	CASSIDTSDPYEQYF	TGTGCCAGTAGTATAGATACTAGCGACCCCTACGAGCAGTACTTC
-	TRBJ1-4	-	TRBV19	CASNPQRTATNEKLFF	TGTGCCAGTAACCCACAAAGGACAGCAACTAATGAAAAACTGTTTTTT
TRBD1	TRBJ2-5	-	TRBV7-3	CASSLGTGGMETQYF	TGTGCCAGCAGCTTAGGGACAGGGGGGATGGAGACCCAGTACTTC
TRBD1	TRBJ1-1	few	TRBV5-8	CARATGGNSLNTEAFF	TGTGCCAGGGCGACAGGGGGTAATTCCTTGAACACTGAAGCTTTCTTT
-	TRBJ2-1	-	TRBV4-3	CASSQVLVEDNEQFF	TGCGCCAGCAGCCAAGTCCTAGTCGAAGACAATGAGCAGTTCTTC
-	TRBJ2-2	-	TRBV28	CASSLRQTHSGELFF	TGTGCCAGCAGTTTGCGGCAGACGCATAGCGGGGAGCTGTTTTTT
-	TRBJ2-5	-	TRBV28	CASKPQGFGTQYF	TGTGCCAGCAAACCTCAGGGTTTCGGGACCCAGTACTTC
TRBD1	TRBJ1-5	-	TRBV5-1	CASSQGAGNQPQHF	TGCGCCAGCAGCCAGGGGGCTGGTAATCAGCCCCAGCATTTT
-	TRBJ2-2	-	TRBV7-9	CASSLLRLANTGELFF	TGTGCCAGCAGCTTATTACGACTAGCGAACACCGGGGAGCTGTTTTTT
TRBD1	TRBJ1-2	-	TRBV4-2	CASSQNRGVGYTF	TGTGCCAGCAGCCAAAACAGGGGAGTAGGCTACACCTTC
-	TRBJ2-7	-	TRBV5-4	CASTHDGIYEQYF	TGTGCCAGCACTCACGACGGGATCTACGAGCAGTACTTC
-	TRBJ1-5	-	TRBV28	CASQGSNQPQHF	TGTGCCAGCCAGGGTAGCAATCAGCCCCAGCATTTT
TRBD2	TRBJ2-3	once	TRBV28	CASSFSGARTDTQYF	TGTGCCAGCAGTTTTAGCGGGGCCCGCACAGATACGCAGTATTTT
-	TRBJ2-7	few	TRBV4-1	CASSQDRTAGSYF	TGCGCCAGCAGCCAAGATAGGACGGCGGGATCGTACTTC
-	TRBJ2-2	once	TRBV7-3	CASRLGLANTGELFF	TGTGCCAGCAGGCTTGGGCTAGCCAACACCGGGGAGCTGTTTTTT
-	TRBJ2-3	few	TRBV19	CASSGGVTDTQYF	TGTGCCAGTAGCGGAGGAGTAACAGATACGCAGTATTTT
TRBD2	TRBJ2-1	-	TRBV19	CASTGTSGRAGYNEQFF	TGTGCCAGTACCGGGACTAGCGGGAGGGCCGGGTACAATGAGCAGTTCTTC
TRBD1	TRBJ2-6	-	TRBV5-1	CASSWGDRGRSGANVLTF	TGCGCCAGCAGCTGGGGGGACAGGGGGCGGTCTGGGGCCAACGTCCTGACTTTC
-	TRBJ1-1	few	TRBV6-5	CASSYSTGITEAFF	TGTGCCAGCAGTTACTCGACGGGGATCACTGAAGCTTTCTTT
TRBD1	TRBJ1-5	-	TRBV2	CASSELGTGREAQHF	TGTGCCAGCAGTGAATTAGGGACAGGGAGAGAAGCCCAGCATTTT
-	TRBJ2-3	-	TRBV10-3	CAIGWDSDTDTQYF	TGTGCCATCGGGTGGGACTCGGACACAGATACGCAGTATTTT
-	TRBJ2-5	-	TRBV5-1	CASSGVGGFHETQYF	TGCGCCAGCAGCGGAGTGGGGGGATTTCATGAGACCCAGTACTTC
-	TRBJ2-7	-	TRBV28	CASRRQGHEQYF	TGTGCCAGCAGGCGCCAGGGCCACGAGCAGTACTTC
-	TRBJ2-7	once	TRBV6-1	CASKVEEQYF	TGTGCCAGCAAGGTGGAGGAGCAGTACTTC
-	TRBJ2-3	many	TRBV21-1	CASSKDDVTSGGGSTDTQYF	TGTGCCAGCAGCAAAGATGATGTGACTAGCGGGGGGGGGAGCACAGATACGCAGTATTTT
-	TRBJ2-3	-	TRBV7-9	CASSLLTGVGYADTQYF	TGTGCCAGCAGCTTATTAACCGGGGTCGGGTATGCAGATACGCAGTATTTT
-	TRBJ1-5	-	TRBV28	CASSFLGTNNQPQHF	TGTGCCAGCAGTTTTTTAGGGACAAACAATCAGCCCCAGCATTTT
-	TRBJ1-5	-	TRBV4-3	CASSQDATLGGTQPQHF	TGCGCCAGCAGCCAAGATGCGACTCTTGGGGGCACTCAGCCCCAGCATTTT
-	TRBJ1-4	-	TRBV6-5	CASSYSLQGSNEKLFF	TGTGCCAGCAGTTACTCCCTCCAGGGGAGCAATGAAAAACTGTTTTTT
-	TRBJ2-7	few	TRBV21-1	CASRTGGEQYF	TGTGCCAGCCGCACCGGGGGCGAGCAGTACTTC
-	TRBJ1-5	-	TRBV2	CASSDRLSNQPQHF	TGTGCCAGCAGTGACAGGTTGAGCAATCAGCCCCAGCATTTT
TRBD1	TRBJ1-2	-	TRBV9	CASSTTGNGYTF	TGTGCCAGCAGCACGACAGGGAATGGCTACACCTTC
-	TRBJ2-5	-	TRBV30	CAWSPQQETQYF	TGTGCCTGGAGTCCCCAGCAAGAGACCCAGTACTTC
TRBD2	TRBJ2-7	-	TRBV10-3	CAIGTSSYEQYF	TGTGCCATCGGGACTAGCTCCTACGAGCAGTACTTC
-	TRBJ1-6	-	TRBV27	CASSLSQGYNSPLHF	TGTGCCAGCAGCTTATCCCAGGGTTATAATTCACCCCTCCACTTT
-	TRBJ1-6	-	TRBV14	CASSQDHHSPLHF	TGTGCCAGCAGCCAAGATCATCATTCACCCCTCCACTTT